The rows below give T cell receptor beta chains drawn from one sample of a study of blood T cell repertoires in COVID-19. TCRdb keeps only in-frame clones here, not all; method: immunoSEQ multiplex PCR. The table shows some 130,000 clones, with 79% occurring only once. Sample: peripheral blood. These receptors all stem from a man in his 60s with acute or convalescent COVID-19. The CDR3 runs from the conserved cysteine through the conserved F or W. A D gene is named only where the DNA matches it firmly. The size entry is marked missing in some rows and otherwise reads once, few, many or a size class.

V	J	D	size	CDR3	DNA
TRBV19	TRBJ1-5	.	.	CASKTSNRSNQPQHF	TGTGCCAGCAAGACTTCCAACAGGAGCAATCAGCCCCAGCATTTT
TRBV7-2	TRBJ2-1	TRBD2	.	CASSSGLAGPYNEQFF	TGTGCCAGCAGCTCAGGACTAGCGGGACCCTACAATGAGCAGTTCTTC
TRBV5-4	TRBJ2-1	TRBD2	.	CASSLGLVGNEQFF	TGTGCCAGCAGCCTTGGACTAGTCGGCAATGAGCAGTTCTTC
TRBV7-3	TRBJ1-6	TRBD1	.	CASSQGANNSPLHF	TGTGCCAGCAGCCAGGGGGCTAATAATTCACCCCTCCACTTT
TRBV6-5	TRBJ1-5	.	.	CASSSSGINQPQHF	TGTGCCAGCAGTTCTTCAGGGATCAATCAGCCCCAGCATTTT
TRBV9	TRBJ1-5	.	.	CASSVLGGPQHF	TGTGCCAGCAGTGTCCTGGGAGGGCCCCAGCATTTT
TRBV5-1	TRBJ2-7	.	.	CASSLSSQVAYEQYF	TGCGCCAGCAGCTTGAGCTCTCAGGTGGCCTACGAGCAGTACTTC
TRBV6-5	TRBJ1-1	.	.	CASSTIRGNTEAFF	TGTGCCAGCAGCACTATTAGGGGGAACACTGAAGCTTTCTTT
TRBV6-5	TRBJ1-5	.	.	CASSPLEDSNQPQHF	TGTGCCAGCAGCCCATTAGAGGATAGCAATCAGCCCCAGCATTTT
TRBV5-1	TRBJ2-3	.	.	CASSIMGGSTDTQYF	TGCGCCAGCAGCATTATGGGGGGTAGCACAGATACGCAGTATTTT
TRBV19	TRBJ2-2	TRBD2	.	CASSKGGVPGELFF	TGTGCCAGTAGTAAGGGAGGGGTGCCCGGGGAGCTGTTTTTT
TRBV10-3	TRBJ1-6	TRBD1	.	CAISESRGQHNSPLHF	TGTGCCATCAGTGAGTCGAGGGGACAGCATAATTCACCCCTCCACTTT
TRBV4-3	TRBJ2-7	TRBD1	.	CASSRGQGLLYEQYF	TGCGCCAGCAGCCGCGGACAGGGTCTCCTCTACGAGCAGTACTTC
TRBV5-1	TRBJ1-2	TRBD1	few	CASSRGQGKDGYTF	TGCGCCAGCAGCCGTGGACAGGGGAAGGATGGCTACACCTTC
TRBV4-2	TRBJ2-3	.	.	CASSQEAGTDTQYF	TGTGCCAGCAGCCAAGAGGCAGGTACAGATACGCAGTATTTT
TRBV6-6	TRBJ1-1	.	once	CASSYSGGGTFF	TGTGCCAGCAGTTACTCGGGGGGTGGGACTTTCTTT
TRBV18	TRBJ1-5	.	.	CASSLGAGNQPQHF	TGTGCCAGCTCACTGGGGGCTGGCAATCAGCCCCAGCATTTT
TRBV19	TRBJ2-7	TRBD1	.	CASSPGRTGGQKRYEQYF	TGTGCCAGTAGTCCCGGGCGGACAGGGGGCCAGAAACGCTACGAGCAGTACTTC
TRBV9	TRBJ2-3	.	.	CASSGGGDPDTQYF	TGTGCCAGCAGCGGGGGCGGCGACCCAGATACGCAGTATTTT
TRBV5-1	TRBJ2-2	.	.	CASSLGVGGTGELFF	TGCGCCAGCAGCTTGGGGGTAGGAGGCACCGGGGAGCTGTTTTTT
TRBV12-3/TRBV12-4	TRBJ1-5	.	few	CASSFTGNQPQHF	TGTGCCAGCAGTTTTACCGGGAATCAGCCCCAGCATTTT
TRBV25-1	TRBJ2-2	TRBD1	.	CASSTGGASGELFF	TGTGCCAGCAGCACAGGGGGCGCGTCCGGGGAGCTGTTTTTT
TRBV2	TRBJ2-5	.	.	CASSERVTGETQYF	TGTGCCAGCAGTGAGCGCGTAACGGGGGAGACCCAGTACTTC
TRBV7-2	TRBJ1-6	.	.	CASSPTGTTNSPLHF	TGTGCCAGCAGTCCTACAGGGACGACTAATTCACCCCTCCACTTT
TRBV30	TRBJ1-6	TRBD1	.	CAWSVGRGSSPLHF	TGTGCCTGGAGTGTTGGCAGGGGGAGTTCACCCCTCCACTTT
TRBV29-1	TRBJ1-2	TRBD1	.	CSVPKEQGAGGYTF	TGCAGCGTCCCAAAGGAACAGGGGGCTGGTGGCTACACCTTC
TRBV2	TRBJ1-5	.	few	CASSGAGANQPQHF	TGTGCCAGCAGTGGCGCGGGTGCCAATCAGCCCCAGCATTTT
TRBV3-1/TRBV3-2	TRBJ2-2	TRBD1	.	CASSQDATGVGGELFF	TGTGCCAGCAGCCAAGATGCGACAGGGGTAGGAGGGGAGCTGTTTTTT
TRBV3-1/TRBV3-2	TRBJ1-2	.	.	CASSQVSGAGSNGYTF	TGTGCCAGCAGCCAAGTCTCAGGAGCAGGGTCGAATGGCTACACCTTC
TRBV5-1	TRBJ2-1	TRBD2	.	CASSLPGTSGKNEQFF	TGCGCCAGCAGCCTCCCCGGGACTAGCGGGAAAAATGAGCAGTTCTTC
TRBV6-5	TRBJ2-1	TRBD2	.	CASSREGPRGEQFF	TGTGCCAGCAGTCGGGAGGGACCTCGGGGTGAGCAGTTCTTC